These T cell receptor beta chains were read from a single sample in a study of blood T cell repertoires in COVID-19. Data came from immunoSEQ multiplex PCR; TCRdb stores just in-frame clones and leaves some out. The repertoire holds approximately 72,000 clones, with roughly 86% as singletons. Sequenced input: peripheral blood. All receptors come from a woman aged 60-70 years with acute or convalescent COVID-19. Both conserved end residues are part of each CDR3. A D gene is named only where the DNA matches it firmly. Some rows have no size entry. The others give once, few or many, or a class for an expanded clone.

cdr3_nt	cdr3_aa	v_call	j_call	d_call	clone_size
TGTGCCAGTAGTGGGGACAGGTCTGGCAATCAGCCCCAGCATTTT	CASSGDRSGNQPQHF	TRBV19	TRBJ1-5	TRBD1	few
TGTGCCAGCAGCCCCACCGGGACAGGGGGCCTTGGAGCTTTCTTT	CASSPTGTGGLGAFF	TRBV4-2	TRBJ1-1	TRBD1	-
TGCGCCAGCAGCCGGACAGGGAAAAATGAAAAACTGTTTTTT	CASSRTGKNEKLFF	TRBV5-1	TRBJ1-4	TRBD1	-
TGTGCCAGCTCACCCAGGGGTCTGGAGACCCAGTACTTC	CASSPRGLETQYF	TRBV18	TRBJ2-5	-	once
TGTGCCAGCAGCCATCGCGCCGAGCAGTTCTTC	CASSHRAEQFF	TRBV14	TRBJ2-1	-	-
TGCGCCAGCAGCTCGATGACTAGCGGGGGACCCTCTAGCACAGATACGCAGTATTTT	CASSSMTSGGPSSTDTQYF	TRBV5-1	TRBJ2-3	TRBD2	-
TGTGCCAGCTCGTTCGACAGCAATTCACCCCTCCACTTT	CASSFDSNSPLHF	TRBV18	TRBJ1-6	-	-
TGTGCCAGCAGTCGTACAGGGGCGGTAGGCACTGAAGCTTTCTTT	CASSRTGAVGTEAFF	TRBV6-5	TRBJ1-1	TRBD1	-
TGTGCCAGCAGCAAGCAGGGGGCCATTAATGAAAAACTGTTTTTT	CASSKQGAINEKLFF	TRBV27	TRBJ1-4	TRBD1	-
TGTGCCAGCAGCCAAGATCGTATCACTGAAGCTTTCTTT	CASSQDRITEAFF	TRBV14	TRBJ1-1	-	-
TGTGCCAGCAGTCGAAGGGCCGGGACAGGGGGCCTTAATGAAAAACTGTTTTTT	CASSRRAGTGGLNEKLFF	TRBV27	TRBJ1-4	TRBD1	-
TGTGCCAGCAAAGGACAGGGAGTCCCCAAACAGCCCCAGCATTTT	CASKGQGVPKQPQHF	TRBV28	TRBJ1-5	TRBD1	-
TGTGCCAGCAGTCAGACGGGATATGGCTACACCTTC	CASSQTGYGYTF	TRBV28	TRBJ1-2	-	few
TGTGCCAGCCGGCCCGGACACATCTACTCCTACGAGCAGTACTTC	CASRPGHIYSYEQYF	TRBV25-1	TRBJ2-7	-	few
TGTGCCAGCAGCCAAGTTCACATTCCGTCGGGCAATGAGCAGTTCTTC	CASSQVHIPSGNEQFF	TRBV3-1/TRBV3-2	TRBJ2-1	-	-
TGTGCCAGCAGTCTCCAACAGGGCGGTACGCAGTATTTT	CASSLQQGGTQYF	TRBV12-3/TRBV12-4	TRBJ2-3	-	-
TGTGCCAGTAGTGCTAGCGCCGGGGAGCTGTTTTTT	CASSASAGELFF	TRBV19	TRBJ2-2	-	-
TGTGCCTGGAGCGGTCGGGAAATCGGAAACACCATATATTTT	CAWSGREIGNTIYF	TRBV30	TRBJ1-3	-	-